This passage covers 24 T cell receptor beta chains from one sample sequenced in a study of T-cell reconstitution after alpha-beta-depleted transplantation in children. As it was prepared, the TCRbeta library received unique molecular identifiers. From the PCR reads, TCRdb called clonotypes with MiXCR, one entry per CDR3 protein. The sample has roughly 350,000 distinct CDR3 sequences, about a tenth seen once; the top ten hold 2% to 3%. The input for sequencing was PBMCs from the stem cell graft donor, taken from the stem cell graft. The receptor source for this set is a human donor who donated a stem cell graft to a child with acute lymphoblastic leukemia.

The chain carries TRBV7-2 and TRBJ2-2, with D unresolved. Germline V gene sequence: CDR1 SGHTA, CDR2 FQGNSA. The V and J ends lost 4 bases and 4 bases respectively, with 7 bases between them. The CDR3 consists of 13 residues. CDR3 loop: CASSYWSTGELFF. In DNA form, the CDR3 reads TGTGCCAGCAGCTATTGGTCCACCGGGGAGCTGTTTTTT.

The V and J genes are TRBV4-3 and TRBJ2-3, with D maybe TRBD2 (5 bases). The V end was cut by 0 bases, the J end by 1 base, with 14 bases between. Germline V gene sequence: CDR1 LGHNA, CDR2 YSLEER. This CDR3 comprises 17 residues. CDR3 loop: CASSQDGSGRGTDTQYF. The CDR3 nucleotides are TGCGCCAGCAGCCAAGATGGGAGCGGTCGGGGCACAGATACGCAGTATTTT.

This clonotype was detected a few times. V is TRBV7-9 and J is TRBJ1-5; TRBD1 might be the D (6 bases). The V gene lost 9 bases and the J gene lost 0 bases, with 12 bases spanning the gap. The CDR3 is 14 amino acids. Germline V gene data show CDR1 as SEHNR and CDR2 as FQNEAQ (reference sequence). The CDR3 region is CASGGGISNQPQHF. DNA of the CDR3: TGTGCCAGTGGAGGGGGGATTAGCAATCAGCCCCAGCATTTT.

V is TRBV4-1 and J is TRBJ2-7; D call uncertain. V lost 1 base, J lost 3 bases, and 7 bases lay in between. The CDR3 runs 13 residues. Germline V lookup: CDR1 MGHRA, CDR2 YSYEKL. The CDR3 reads CASSQVPSYEQYF. As DNA, the CDR3 is TGCGCCAGCAGCCAAGTTCCCAGCTACGAGCAGTACTTC.

This clonotype has just a few counts. V gene TRBV5-1 combines with J gene TRBJ2-3, with D hard to call. Trimming removed 4 bases from V and 0 bases from J, with 6 bases in between. The length of the CDR3 is 13 residues. The germline V gene has CDR1 SGHRS and CDR2 YFSETQ. This chain's CDR3 is CASSIPSTDTQYF. In DNA, the CDR3 is TGCGCCAGCAGCATTCCTAGCACAGATACGCAGTATTTT.

V gene TRBV5-1 combines with J gene TRBJ2-2; D may be TRBD1 (5 bases). CDR1 and CDR2 (germline): SGHRS, YFSETQ. V shed 0 bases and J shed 2 bases, with 11 bases lying between them. CDR3 length: 16 amino acids. The CDR3: CASSLGAQVNTGELFF. In DNA form, the CDR3 reads TGCGCCAGCAGCTTGGGGGCACAGGTCAACACCGGGGAGCTGTTTTTT.

The table lists this clonotype with many counts. This chain connects TRBV5-1 to TRBJ2-3; TRBD2 matches 7 bases. Unmatched junction bases numbered 4, after V lost 0 bases and J lost 6 bases. The CDR3 has 14 amino acids. The germline CDR1 and CDR2 sequences are SGHRS and YFSETQ. The CDR3 DNA reads TGCGCCAGCAGCTTGGAGCCACTAGCGGATACGCAGTATTTT. Protein product: CASSLEPLADTQYF.

The table lists this clonotype with a few counts. This sequence joins TRBV27 and TRBJ2-3; D unclear. V was cut by 5 bases and J by 0 bases, with 15 bases left in between. From germline, CDR1 is MNHEY and CDR2 SMNVEV (reference sequence). This CDR3 spans 16 amino acids. The DNA for the CDR3 is TGTGCCAGCAGTCCGATCGCAGCAGAAAGCACAGATACGCAGTATTTT. This sequence encodes CASSPIAAESTDTQYF.

This clonotype occurred a few times. The V call is TRBV15, the J call TRBJ2-7; D not resolved. The CDR3 spans 14 residues. V was clipped by 2 bases and J by 5 bases, with 13 bases between them. The V gene's germline CDR1 is LNHNV and CDR2 YYDKDF (reference sequence). This chain's CDR3 is CATSRLQTDHEQYF. In nucleotides, the CDR3 is TGTGCCACCAGCAGACTACAGACGGACCACGAGCAGTACTTC. The full variable domain, with the rest looked up from reference TRBV15 and TRBJ2-7, is DAMVIQNPRYQVTQFGKPVTLSCSQTLNHNVMYWYQQKSSQAPKLLFHYYDKDFNNEADTPDNFQSRRPNTSFCFLDIRSPGLGDTAMYLCATSRLQTDHEQYFGPGTRLTVT.

This clonotype was recorded many times. The chain combines TRBV12-3 or TRBV12-4 with TRBJ2-5, with D unclear. V lost 6 bases to trimming and J lost 5 bases, with 19 bases between them. The CDR3 spans 15 residues. The CDR3 loop reads CASSRRLGFTETQYF. CDR3 coding DNA: TGTGCCAGCAGCCGCCGGTTGGGCTTCACGGAGACCCAGTACTTC.

This clonotype was found many times. The rearrangement uses TRBV9 and TRBJ1-3; TRBD1 might be the D (5 bases). The CDR3 is 11 amino acids. Germline loops: CDR1 SGDLS, CDR2 YYNGEE. V lost 3 bases and J 14 bases, leaving 12 bases between the germline ends. The CDR3 DNA reads TGTGCCAGCAGCGCCACCGGGACCCTATATTTT. Residues: CASSATGTLYF.

The rearrangement links TRBV7-8 to TRBJ1-2; 8 bases map to TRBD1. The CDR3 runs 15 residues. Germline V CDR1 and CDR2: SGHVS, FQNEAQ. V was pared by 1 base and J by 3 bases, with 4 bases of the junction left unmatched. CDR3 residues: CASSLEQGAYYGYTF. DNA for the CDR3: TGTGCCAGCAGCTTAGAGCAGGGGGCGTACTATGGCTACACCTTC.

The V and J genes are TRBV11-2 and TRBJ2-7; maybe TRBD1 (5 bases). Germline CDR1 reads SGHAT; CDR2 reads FQNNGV. The CDR3 extends over 15 amino acids. V lost 4 bases and J lost 5, with 18 bases in between. The CDR3 spells CASSSPRGRAHEQYF. The DNA of the CDR3 is TGTGCCAGCAGCTCACCTAGGGGCAGAGCCCACGAGCAGTACTTC.

This clonotype turned up a few times. The chain recombines TRBV20-1 with TRBJ2-3; 11 nucleotides align to TRBD2. Germline V CDR1 and CDR2: DFQATT, SNEGSKA (reference sequence). The V gene end was trimmed by 3 bases and the J gene end by 5 bases; junction bases not matched to a gene: 10. There are 16 residues in the CDR3. CDR3 residues: CSASSELAGGGDTQYF. CDR3 nucleotide sequence: TGCAGTGCTAGTAGTGAGCTAGCGGGAGGTGGAGATACGCAGTATTTT.

This clonotype was recorded a few times. The rearrangement links TRBV11-2 to TRBJ2-4; D uncertain. The CDR3 has 15 residues. Deletions cut 0 bases from V and 0 bases from J, with 6 bases between. CDR1 is SGHAT, CDR2 FQNNGV, per germline. CDR3 protein: CASSLDPVAKNIQYF. The CDR3 nucleotides are TGTGCCAGCAGCTTAGATCCAGTAGCCAAAAACATTCAGTACTTC.

V gene TRBV15 combines with J gene TRBJ2-7; D may be TRBD1 (5 bases). Germline CDR1 reads LNHNV; CDR2 reads YYDKDF (reference sequence). The CDR3 sequence is 14 residues long. V was trimmed by 4 bases and J by 4 bases, leaving 14 bases between them. The CDR3 region is CATSISPAGYEQYF. In nucleotides, the CDR3 is TGTGCCACCAGCATCTCCCCCGCAGGGTACGAGCAGTACTTC.

This clonotype appeared a few times. This chain uses TRBV6-4 with TRBJ2-7; TRBD2 agrees at 12 bases. Germline V gene sequence: CDR1 MRHNA, CDR2 SNTAGT. Unmatched junction bases numbered 3, after V lost 3 bases and J lost 0 bases. The CDR3 spans 16 residues. The CDR3 bases are TGTGCCAGCAGTGAGCTAGCGGGAGGGAGCTCCTACGAGCAGTACTTC. Its translation is CASSELAGGSSYEQYF.

Regarding this clonotype: At one end, the junction sequence differs from germline, possibly due to a read error. This rearrangement joins TRBV29-1 to TRBJ1-3; D may be TRBD1 (6 bases). This CDR3 has 18 residues. CDR1 and CDR2 from the germline V gene are SQVTM and ANQGSEA. The CDR3 region is CSVEAIWEGPPERDTIYF. CDR3 bases: TGCAGCGTTGAAGCGATATGGGAGGGCCCTCCAGAAAGGGACACGATATATTTT.

A few counts support this clonotype. In DNA form, the CDR3 reads TGTGCCAGCAGCTCGACGGACAGGGCCACCTTCTACGAGCAGTACTTC. This gives the protein CASSSTDRATFYEQYF. This chain joins TRBV7-9 and TRBJ2-7, with 8 bases matching TRBD1. With 4 bases clipped from V and 3 bases from J, the junction kept 11 bases outside the gene matches. CDR1 is SEHNR and CDR2 is FQNEAQ in the germline V gene (reference sequence). This CDR3 spans 16 amino acids.

This clonotype was counted many times. The chain is built from TRBV5-1 and TRBJ1-2; 8 bases align to TRBD1. V dropped 3 bases and J dropped 8; count of bases not matched to a gene: 9. The CDR3 runs to 14 residues. Germline V lookup: CDR1 SGHRS, CDR2 YFSETQ. The CDR3 region is CASSWGTGRSGYTF. The CDR3 coding sequence is TGCGCCAGCAGCTGGGGGACAGGTCGATCCGGCTACACCTTC.

This clonotype has only a few counts. This chain joins TRBV11-3 and TRBJ2-1; 8 nucleotides match TRBD1. Germline loops: CDR1 SGHNT, CDR2 YENEEA. This CDR3 is built from 15 residues. With V trimmed by 1 base and J by 6 bases, 5 bases remained unmatched. CDR3 region: CASSLGAGTGNEQFF. In nucleotides, the CDR3 is TGTGCCAGCAGCTTAGGGGCCGGGACAGGCAATGAGCAGTTCTTC.

This clonotype was found many times. The V gene is TRBV28, the J gene TRBJ2-5; the D gene is possibly TRBD1 (5 bases). V lost 5 bases, J lost 4 bases, and 20 bases lay in between. The CDR3 covers 16 residues. CDR1 and CDR2 from the germline V gene are MDHEN and SYDVKM. In nucleotides, the CDR3 is TGTGCCAGCAGTCCCACCCCGGTTGGGGCGAGAGAGACCCAGTACTTC. Translation gives CASSPTPVGARETQYF.

This clonotype was seen many times. This rearrangement joins TRBV27 to TRBJ2-7; D unclear. V lost 6 bases and J lost 2, with 14 bases in between. The CDR3 sequence is 14 residues long. Germline lookup yields CDR1 MNHEY and CDR2 SMNVEV (reference sequence). CDR3 amino acids: CASSSTGSTYEQYF. For the CDR3, the DNA is TGTGCCAGCAGCTCAACCGGGTCCACCTACGAGCAGTACTTC.

There are a few counts of this clonotype. This chain uses TRBV2 with TRBJ2-7; the D gene is possibly TRBD1 (6 bases). Trimming removed 7 bases from V and 5 bases from J, with 15 bases in between. This CDR3 is 13 amino acids long. Germline V gene data show CDR1 as SNHLY and CDR2 as FYNNEI. In DNA form, the CDR3 reads TGTGCCAGCACCTGGAGCAGGGGAGACGAGCAGTACTTC. Its translation is CASTWSRGDEQYF.